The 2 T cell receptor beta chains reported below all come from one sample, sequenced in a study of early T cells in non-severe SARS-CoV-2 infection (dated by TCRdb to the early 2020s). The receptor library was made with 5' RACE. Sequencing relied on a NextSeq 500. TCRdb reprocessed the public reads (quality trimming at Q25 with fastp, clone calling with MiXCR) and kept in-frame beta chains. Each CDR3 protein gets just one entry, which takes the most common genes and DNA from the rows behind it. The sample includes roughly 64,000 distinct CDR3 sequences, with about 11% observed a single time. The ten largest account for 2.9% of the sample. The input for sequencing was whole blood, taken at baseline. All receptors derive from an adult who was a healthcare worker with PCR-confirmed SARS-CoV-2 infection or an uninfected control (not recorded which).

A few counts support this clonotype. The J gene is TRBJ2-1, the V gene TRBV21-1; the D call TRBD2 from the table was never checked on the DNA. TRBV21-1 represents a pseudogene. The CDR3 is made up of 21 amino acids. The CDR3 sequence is CASSKVRARTSPFLFINEQFF. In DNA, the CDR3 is TGTGCCAGCAGCAAAGTTAGGGCCCGGACTAGCCCCTTTCTCTTCATCAATGAGCAGTTCTTC.

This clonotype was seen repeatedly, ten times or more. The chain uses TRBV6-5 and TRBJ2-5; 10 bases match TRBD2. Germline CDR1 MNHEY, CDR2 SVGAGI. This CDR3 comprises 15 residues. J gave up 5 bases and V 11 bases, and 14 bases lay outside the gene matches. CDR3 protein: CASKSKLAGSETQYF. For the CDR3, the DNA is TGTGCCTCGAAATCCAAACTAGCGGGGTCCGAGACCCAGTACTTC.